One and the same sample provided the 10 T cell receptor beta chains below, sequenced in a study of cytomegalovirus exposure and HLA in healthy donors. Researchers ran the PCR with 60 Vbeta and 13 Jbeta primers. Sequencing used immunoSEQ multiplex PCR; TCRdb keeps in-frame clones, though not all of them. The data contain fewer than 150,000 clones, 70% to 80% of them singletons. Sequenced input: PBMCs. These receptors were obtained from a young man in good health and CMV-seronegative.

V and J are TRBV10-3 and TRBJ2-3, with 13 bases identical to TRBD2. Trimming cost V 4 bases and J 4 bases; bases outside gene matches: 11. CDR1 is ENHRY, CDR2 SYGVKD, per germline. The CDR3 runs to 18 residues. In DNA, the CDR3 is TGTGCCATCAGTGGAGCCCACGGACTAGCGGGAGACGCAGATACGCAGTATTTT. It is translated as CAISGAHGLAGDADTQYF.

This clone appeared a few times. V and J are TRBV4-1 and TRBJ2-1; 15 bases align to TRBD2. This CDR3 comprises 19 residues. Germline CDR1 MGHRA, CDR2 YSYEKL. The V gene end was trimmed by 3 bases and the J gene end by 7 bases; junction bases not matched to a gene: 13. CDR3 sequence (DNA): TGCGCCAGCAGCCATCCCGGACTAGCGGGAGGGCCAAATCGGAATGAGCAGTTCTTC. Residues: CASSHPGLAGGPNRNEQFF.

The rearrangement uses TRBV30 and TRBJ2-3; 7 bases fit TRBD2. Germline V gene lookup returns CDR1 GTSNPN and CDR2 SVGIG (reference sequence). The CDR3 length is 14 residues. The junction had 2 bases not matched to a gene; V was cut back by 0 bases and J by 2 bases. CDR3 loop: CAWSVLAATDTQYF. CDR3 nucleotides: TGTGCCTGGAGTGTTCTAGCGGCCACAGATACGCAGTATTTT.

The chain couples TRBV5-1 to TRBJ2-6; 9 nucleotides line up with TRBD2. The V gene's germline CDR1 is SGHRS and CDR2 YFSETQ. This CDR3 spans 15 amino acids. The V and J ends lost 7 bases and 2 bases, in that order; junction bases with no gene match: 4. The CDR3: CASAGGVAGANVLTF. CDR3 DNA sequence: TGCGCCAGCGCGGGGGGGGTGGCTGGGGCCAACGTCCTGACTTTC.

V and J are TRBV15 and TRBJ2-2, with 9 bases aligning to TRBD1. Germline CDR1 is LNHNV and CDR2 is YYDKDF (reference sequence). The V segment lost 3 bases and the J segment 5 bases; nucleotides outside the gene matches: 7. The CDR3 is made up of 16 amino acids. CDR3 coding DNA: TGTGCCACCAGCAGCCGATACAGGGGGCTTACCGGGGAGCTGTTTTTT. As protein: CATSSRYRGLTGELFF.

The gene calls are TRBV5-1 and TRBJ1-2; D perhaps matches TRBD1 (5 bases). Germline CDR1 reads SGHRS; CDR2 reads YFSETQ. V was cut by 0 bases and J by 7 bases, with 13 bases left in between. CDR3 length equals 14 residues. CDR3 region: CASSLVGGDGGYTF. DNA for the CDR3: TGCGCCAGCAGCTTGGTCGGCGGGGACGGTGGCTACACCTTC.

The chain has TRBV6-1 and TRBJ2-7; a possible D gene is TRBD1 (6 bases). Deletions cut 6 bases from V and 12 bases from J, with 12 bases between. This CDR3 has 10 residues. Germline V gives CDR1 MNHNS, CDR2 SASEGT. The CDR3 sequence: CASREGDAYF. The CDR3 nucleotides are TGTGCCAGCAGAGAGGGGGACGCGTACTTC.

The CDR3 here is CASSSTSKSYNEQFF. Written as DNA, the CDR3 is TGTGCCAGCAGCTCGACTAGCAAGTCCTACAATGAGCAGTTCTTC. The rearrangement links TRBV5-4 to TRBJ2-1, with 7 bases matching TRBD2. The V segment lost 3 bases and the J segment 1 base; nucleotides outside the gene matches: 4. This CDR3 has 15 amino acids. Germline CDR1 reads SGHNT; CDR2 reads YYREEE (reference sequence).

V usage is TRBV30 and J usage is TRBJ2-5; no clear D gene. The DNA end is a closer match to TRBJ2-7, so the J assignment may be wrong. CDR1 is GTSNPN and CDR2 is SVGIG in the germline V gene (reference sequence). There are 13 residues in the CDR3. CDR3 coding DNA: TGTGCCTGGAGTGCCTTAGACTCCTACGAGCAGTACTTC. Residues: CAWSALDSYEQYF.

The chain joins TRBV30 to TRBJ2-5; possibly TRBD1 for D (6 bases). The CDR3 spans 13 residues. Trimming pared 0 bases from V and 5 bases from J, leaving 10 bases between. Germline lookup yields CDR1 GTSNPN and CDR2 SVGIG (reference sequence). The CDR3 spells CAWSVQGGETQYF. The DNA for the CDR3 is TGTGCCTGGAGTGTACAGGGTGGTGAGACCCAGTACTTC.